What follows are 15 T cell receptor beta chains derived from one specimen sequenced in a study of cytomegalovirus exposure and HLA in healthy donors. Amplification used 60 Vbeta primers and 13 Jbeta primers. Clones were read by immunoSEQ multiplex PCR, and TCRdb kept only the in-frame ones, dropping some. The sample has roughly 130,000 clones, more than 80% seen once. The sample taken for sequencing was PBMCs. The receptor set was obtained from a man aged 40-49 years in good health and CMV-seronegative.

This sequence joins TRBV28 and TRBJ2-5; D gene unclear. Germline V gives CDR1 MDHEN, CDR2 SYDVKM. The V and J ends lost 6 bases and 5 bases respectively, with 7 bases between them. There are 11 residues in the CDR3. The DNA of the CDR3 is TGTGCCAGCAGCGGGTTGGAGACCCAGTACTTC. Protein sequence: CASSGLETQYF.

This clone has a single count. This chain connects TRBV28 to TRBJ1-5, with 8 positions matching TRBD1. J lost 5 bases, V lost 6 bases, and 6 bases had no gene match. This CDR3 is 14 amino acids long. CDR1 and CDR2 (germline): MDHEN, SYDVKM. The CDR3 sequence is CASSQDRGDQPQHF. As DNA, the CDR3 is TGTGCCAGCAGCCAAGACAGGGGTGATCAGCCCCAGCATTTT.

The CDR3 DNA is TGTGCCAGTAATGAGCGGGGGGATTCCTACAATGAGCAGTTCTTC. Amino acids: CASNERGDSYNEQFF. The chain uses TRBV19 and TRBJ2-1; 9 nucleotides agree with TRBD2. Germline CDR1 LNHDA, CDR2 SQIVND (reference sequence). The CDR3 is made up of 15 amino acids. V lost 7 bases, J lost 1 base, and 5 bases stayed unmatched.

The chain combines TRBV28 with TRBJ1-4, with D maybe TRBD1 (5 bases). The CDR3 length is 13 residues. Germline V gene data show CDR1 as MDHEN and CDR2 as SYDVKM. The V end lost 10 bases, the J end lost 8 bases, and 17 bases lay between the germline ends. The CDR3 DNA reads TGTGCCACCGGTGGGTCAGGGCGGGAAAAACTGTTTTTT. This gives the protein CATGGSGREKLFF.

About this clone: Distinct nucleotide sequences in the sample also encode this CDR3. The chain carries TRBV28 and TRBJ1-2, with TRBD1 matching 9 bases. The CDR3 has 16 residues. CDR1 is MDHEN, CDR2 SYDVKM, per germline. Unmatched junction bases numbered 11, after V lost 3 bases and J lost 6 bases. Here the CDR3 DNA reads TGTGCCAGCAGTTTCTCCCCACAGGGGGCTATGGATGGCTACACCTTC. As protein: CASSFSPQGAMDGYTF.

V is TRBV27 and J is TRBJ2-6; 8 bases line up with TRBD1. The CDR3 runs to 17 residues. The germline V gene has CDR1 MNHEY and CDR2 SMNVEV (reference sequence). J was trimmed by 0 bases and V by 5 bases; bases with no gene match: 6. The CDR3: CASSLTGTGSGANVLTF. The CDR3 coding sequence is TGTGCCAGCAGTCTAACCGGGACAGGCTCTGGGGCCAACGTCCTGACTTTC.

The rearrangement uses TRBV28 and TRBJ2-3; 14 bases fit TRBD2. The CDR3 is 16 residues long. V gave up 8 bases and J gave up 1 base; unmatched junction bases: 5. CDR1 and CDR2 (germline): MDHEN, SYDVKM. CDR3 coding DNA: TGTGCCAGCGGGACTAGCGGGAGTATCCGCACAGATACGCAGTATTTT. This gives the protein CASGTSGSIRTDTQYF.

This rearrangement joins TRBV6-1 to TRBJ2-7, with 9 bases aligning to TRBD1. The CDR3 spans 14 residues. V trimming: 4 bases; J trimming: 2 bases; junction bases outside the gene matches: 3. Germline CDR1 is MNHNS and CDR2 is SASEGT. In nucleotides, the CDR3 is TGTGCCAGCAGTGGGACAGGGGAGACCTACGAGCAGTACTTC. It encodes CASSGTGETYEQYF.

The V gene is TRBV2, the J gene TRBJ2-2; the D gene is possibly TRBD1 (5 bases). This CDR3 spans 13 amino acids. The V gene lost 3 bases and the J gene lost 8 bases, with 10 bases spanning the gap. CDR1 is SNHLY and CDR2 is FYNNEI in the germline V gene. The CDR3 DNA follows: TGTGCCAGCAGTGACCAGGGTTCAGGGGAGCTGTTTTTT. Protein: CASSDQGSGELFF.

The gene calls are TRBV5-1 and TRBJ2-1; 13 bases align to TRBD2. V gave up 0 bases and J gave up 4 bases; unmatched junction bases: 4. From germline, CDR1 is SGHRS and CDR2 YFSETQ. CDR3 length: 17 amino acids. The chain's CDR3 is CASSLGLAGGGYNEQFF. CDR3 coding DNA: TGCGCCAGCAGCTTGGGACTAGCGGGAGGAGGGTACAATGAGCAGTTCTTC. The whole variable domain, remainder taken from reference TRBV5-1 and TRBJ2-1, is KAGVTQTPRYLIKTRGQQVTLSCSPISGHRSVSWYQQTPGQGLQFLFEYFSETQRNKGNFPGRFSGRQFSNSRSEMNVSTLELGDSALYLCASSLGLAGGGYNEQFFGPGTRLTVL.

The gene calls are TRBV5-1 and TRBJ2-3; maybe TRBD1 (5 bases). There are 12 residues in the CDR3. Germline loops: CDR1 SGHRS, CDR2 YFSETQ. The germline V and J ends were trimmed by 0 bases and 13 bases, with 12 bases remaining between them. The CDR3 is CASSLVAGQEYF. CDR3 in DNA: TGCGCCAGCAGCTTGGTGGCAGGGCAAGAGTATTTT.

The V gene is TRBV30, the J gene TRBJ1-3, with 7 bases identical to TRBD1. V dropped 3 bases and J dropped 0; count of bases not matched to a gene: 11. This CDR3 is built from 17 residues. CDR1 is GTSNPN and CDR2 is SVGIG in the germline V gene (reference sequence). The CDR3 reads CAWSAPGQTRSGNTIYF. In DNA form, the CDR3 reads TGTGCCTGGAGCGCCCCGGGACAGACCCGCTCTGGAAACACCATATATTTT.

The chain carries TRBV6-4 and TRBJ2-1; the match to TRBD2 covers 10 bases. Germline loops: CDR1 MRHNA, CDR2 SNTAGT. The CDR3 is 15 residues long. The V gene end was trimmed by 2 bases and the J gene end by 6 bases; junction bases not matched to a gene: 4. CDR3 coding DNA: TGTGCCAGCAGTGACCCAGCTAGCGGGGGCAATGAGCAGTTCTTC. As protein: CASSDPASGGNEQFF.

The chain uses TRBV4-1 and TRBJ2-7; 9 bases map to TRBD1. Germline V gene data show CDR1 as MGHRA and CDR2 as YSYEKL. The J segment lost 0 bases and the V segment lost 3 bases, leaving 6 bases of the junction unmatched. The CDR3 runs 16 residues. CDR3 residues: CASSHKDRGGSYEQYF. CDR3 nucleotide sequence: TGCGCCAGCAGCCACAAAGACAGGGGGGGCTCCTACGAGCAGTACTTC.

This chain connects TRBV2 to TRBJ2-7; TRBD1 matches at 7 bases. The junction had 9 bases not matched to a gene; V was cut back by 7 bases and J by 3 bases. The CDR3 length is 14 residues. Looked up from germline, CDR1 is SNHLY and CDR2 is FYNNEI. The CDR3 loop is CASKSQGEDYEQYF. The CDR3 coding sequence is TGTGCCAGCAAGAGCCAGGGGGAAGACTACGAGCAGTACTTC.